This TCR beta chain was captured in a study of response to subunit inactivated influenza vaccine (dated by TCRdb to 2016 to 2019). In the study overall: The study used deep quantitative T cell receptor repertoire profiling to track responses to a trivalent subunit inactivated influenza vaccine. Results the study describes overall, beyond this receptor: The authors suggested that each seasonal influenza vaccination may recruit only a limited number of new T cells.

The library was generated by RT-PCR. Reads for this sample came from an Illumina HiSeq 2500. TCRdb trimmed the raw reads at Q25, called clones with MiXCR and kept productive beta chains. CDR3 protein duplicates are merged, each entry listing the most common genes and DNA. This sample gives 650,000 to 800,000 distinct CDR3 sequences in total; approximately 18% of them show up just once. The ten largest clones take up roughly a tenth of the sample. CDR1 ENHRY and CDR2 SYGVKD are derived from the germline V gene. The CDR3 starts with the cysteine, ends with the phenylalanine, and has 15 residues. Only the CDR3 DNA is retained, 45 bases long and in frame from the first base. Cut back by 2 bases and 4 bases, the V and J ends lie 12 bases apart. On this clonotype itself: It lacks a known antigen. Qualities for individual bases were not recorded, and no much larger clone is one base off.

The receptor chain draws on TRBV10-3 and TRBJ2-1; TRBD2 could be the D gene, as 6 bases match. This sample comprised PBMCs from blood, obtained about 5 days after vaccination. The sequence derives from a middle-aged man who received an inactivated influenza vaccine. Donor details come from another sample of the same person, matched by shared clones. The CDR3 amino acid sequence is: CAISENAGMYNEQFF. At the DNA level, the sequence is TGTGCCATCAGTGAGAATGCGGGGATGTACAATGAGCAGTTCTTC.